This entry is about one TCR beta chain. The antigen is not known. The sample comes from a study of T cell responses to AZD1222 COVID-19 vaccine. Overall study findings and caveats: Only a handful of AZD1222 recipients tested seropositive at baseline. Sampling that yielded the repertoires occurred only after the peak T cell response.

The data were produced by immunoSEQ multiplex PCR, yet TCRdb's version contains in-frame clones alone and is incomplete. The table includes about 100,000 clones, around 87% detected once. This CDR3 is built from 13 residues. The V end lost 3 bases, the J end lost 7 bases, and 9 bases lay between the germline ends. This TCR was sampled from an adult who received the AZD1222 COVID-19 vaccine. The sample consisted of peripheral blood, taken 28 days after the second AZD1222 dose. This chain uses TRBV12-3 or TRBV12-4 with TRBJ2-2; D is unresolved. In DNA form, the CDR3 reads TGTGCCAGCAGTTTGACCGATCTCGGGGAGCTGTTTTTT. Translating it yields CASSLTDLGELFF.